Listed below are T cell receptor beta chains from one sample, sequenced in a study of cytotoxic CD8 clonotypes in ibrutinib-treated CLL. The repertoire was sequenced with immunoSEQ multiplex PCR; TCRdb's copy has only in-frame clones and lacks some. The sample holds 14,000 or so clones; 64% are singletons and the top ten take roughly two fifths. The sample here was PBMCs, taken before ibrutinib treatment. The receptor set was obtained from a human donor with chronic lymphocytic leukemia. The CDR3 runs from the conserved cysteine through the conserved F or W. D genes are given only for firm matches. Clone size appears in some rows only: once, few, many, or a class for an expanded clone.

j_gene,abundance,v_gene,d_gene,CDR3nt,CDR3aa
TRBJ2-5,few,TRBV5-8,TRBD1,TGTGCCAGCAGCCGACAGGGCGCAAAGACCCAGTACTTC,CASSRQGAKTQYF
TRBJ1-2,.,TRBV7-9,TRBD1,TGTGCCAGCGTTAATAATTTGGACAGGCATGGCTACACCTTC,CASVNNLDRHGYTF
TRBJ2-5,.,TRBV7-3,TRBD2,TGTGCCAGCAGCGGAAGGCGGGGGAGTGGACCCCAAGAGACCCAGTACTTC,CASSGRRGSGPQETQYF
TRBJ1-5,few,TRBV7-9,.,TGTGCCAGCAGCTTAGATAACAGTGGAGTTAGCAATCAGCCCCAGCATTTT,CASSLDNSGVSNQPQHF
TRBJ1-2,.,TRBV19,.,TGTGCCAGTAGTATAGGGGGCTTGGCTCACACCTTC,CASSIGGLAHTF
TRBJ2-4,.,TRBV11-2,TRBD1,TGTGCCAGCAGCTCCGTGACAGGGGTGCAAAACATTCAGTACTTC,CASSSVTGVQNIQYF
TRBJ2-5,.,TRBV4-2,TRBD1,TGTGCCAGCAGACAGGGGGCTGGGGAGACCCAGTACTTC,CASRQGAGETQYF
TRBJ1-2,.,TRBV9,TRBD1,TGTGCCAGCAGCTATTCCATACAGGGGCTCAGCTATGGCTACACCTTC,CASSYSIQGLSYGYTF
TRBJ1-5,few,TRBV4-2,TRBD1,TGTGCCAGCAGCCAAAAGGACAGGGACGATCAGCCCCAGCATTTT,CASSQKDRDDQPQHF
TRBJ2-3,.,TRBV4-2,TRBD2,TGTGCCAGCAGGGGCGGGGGGGGCACAGATACGCAGTATTTT,CASRGGGGTDTQYF
TRBJ1-3,few,TRBV11-2,TRBD1,TGTGCCAGCAGCTTAGCACCGGGACAGAGCTCTGGAAACACCATATATTTT,CASSLAPGQSSGNTIYF
TRBJ2-1,.,TRBV27,TRBD2,TGTGCCAGCAGTTTATGGGGGGGGTGGCAGTTCTTC,CASSLWGGWQFF
TRBJ2-1,.,TRBV10-1,.,TGCGCCAGCAGTGATGTAGGACACAATGAGCAGTTCTTC,CASSDVGHNEQFF
TRBJ1-4,few,TRBV27,.,TGTGCCAGCAGTTCGAGCGGCCGAGGAAAACTGTTTTTT,CASSSSGRGKLFF
TRBJ2-1,few,TRBV7-9,.,TGTGCCAGCAGCTCAACTAGTCTCGGTGAGCAGTTCTTC,CASSSTSLGEQFF
TRBJ1-2,.,TRBV6-1,.,TGTGCCAGCAGTGAACAGGGAGGGGCTAACTATGGCTACACCTTC,CASSEQGGANYGYTF
TRBJ2-5,.,TRBV2,.,TGTGCCAGTCCTACAGGGAACAACCGACAAGAGACCCAGTACTTC,CASPTGNNRQETQYF
TRBJ1-1,.,TRBV11-2,TRBD1,TGTGCCAGCAGCGAAAGACAGGGGTCGAACACTGAAGCTTTCTTT,CASSERQGSNTEAFF
TRBJ2-7,.,TRBV7-9,TRBD2,TGTGCCAGCACTCTACCGAGGGAGGGACCACAGAGCGGCGAGCAGTACTTC,CASTLPREGPQSGEQYF
TRBJ1-1,.,TRBV11-1,TRBD1,TGTGCCAGCAGCCCGTACAGGGGATCGGCGAACACTGAAGCTTTCTTT,CASSPYRGSANTEAFF
TRBJ2-3,.,TRBV7-9,.,TGTGCCAGCAGCTTGGGAACTACAGATACGCAGTATTTT,CASSLGTTDTQYF
TRBJ1-6,.,TRBV5-1,TRBD1,TGCGCCAGCAGCCCAGGACAGGGGACCTATAATTCACCCCTCCACTTT,CASSPGQGTYNSPLHF
TRBJ1-3,few,TRBV19,.,TGTGCCAGTCGTCGGGACTCCACCATATATTTT,CASRRDSTIYF
TRBJ2-3,.,TRBV7-8,.,TGTGCCAGCATCCTCCTTGACTACGCTGCAGATACGCAGTATTTT,CASILLDYAADTQYF
TRBJ1-1,.,TRBV7-9,.,TGTGCCAGCAGCACAGGACAGTTGGGGAACACTGAAGCTTTCTTT,CASSTGQLGNTEAFF
TRBJ1-1,few,TRBV9,TRBD1,TGTGCCAGCAGCTCCTCCGGACAGGGGGTGGGCACTGAAGCTTTCTTT,CASSSSGQGVGTEAFF
TRBJ2-7,.,TRBV14,.,TGTGCCAGCAGACAGGGCCACGAGCAGTACTTC,CASRQGHEQYF
TRBJ2-7,.,TRBV19,TRBD1,TGTGCCAGTAGTTCCGACAGGGAGAACGAGCAGTACTTC,CASSSDRENEQYF
TRBJ2-7,medium-sized,TRBV27,.,TGTGCCAGCAGGGGTGACAGTTCCTACGAGCAGTACTTC,CASRGDSSYEQYF
TRBJ1-2,.,TRBV12-5,TRBD1,TGTGCTAGTGGTTTAGGGACAGGGTGGGTTCGTAGCTACACCTTC,CASGLGTGWVRSYTF
TRBJ2-4,.,TRBV2,.,TGTGCCAGCGGGGTTTCCCGTGGCAGCCTACCCAAAAACATTCAGTACTTC,CASGVSRGSLPKNIQYF
TRBJ2-3,.,TRBV18,TRBD1,TGTGCCAGCTCACCCCCTCTAAGGGGGCAGGCAGATACGCAGTATTTT,CASSPPLRGQADTQYF
TRBJ1-2,.,TRBV9,.,TGTGCCAGCAGCACAGGGTACGGCTACACCTTC,CASSTGYGYTF
TRBJ1-1,few,TRBV19,.,TGTGCCAGCAACAGGGACTGGGGGACTGAAGCTTTCTTT,CASNRDWGTEAFF
TRBJ1-2,once,TRBV29-1,.,TGCAGCGTTCACTTGGGAGCCTATGGCTACACCTTC,CSVHLGAYGYTF
TRBJ1-2,.,TRBV9,.,TGTGCCAGCAGCGTAGACCCCGGGCATTATGGCTACACCTTC,CASSVDPGHYGYTF
TRBJ2-2,few,TRBV27,TRBD2,TGTGCCAGCAGTTTATTGAGCGGGGGGGGCCCGCGGGAGCTGTTTTTT,CASSLLSGGGPRELFF
TRBJ1-1,.,TRBV27,.,TGTGCCAGCAGTTTATCTCAGATCAGGGATTTGCCCGGCACTGAAGCTTTCTTT,CASSLSQIRDLPGTEAFF
TRBJ2-5,.,TRBV9,.,TGTGCCAGCAGCCACGGACCCGCGAGGGGCAAGACCCAGTACTTC,CASSHGPARGKTQYF
TRBJ1-1,.,TRBV2,.,TGTGCCAGCAGCCCTACAGGGATGGACACTGAAGCTTTCTTT,CASSPTGMDTEAFF
TRBJ2-7,.,TRBV9,TRBD2,TGTGCCAGCAGCGTCTCGGGGGGGTACGAGCAGTACTTC,CASSVSGGYEQYF